The T cell receptor (beta chain) described here comes from a study of T cell responses to AZD1222 COVID-19 vaccine. Method: immunoSEQ multiplex PCR; TCRdb's copy keeps in-frame clones and lacks some. The sample carries around 160,000 clones, 90% to 95% recorded once. General study results and limits: Every sample of the repertoires postdated the peak T cell response. Females outnumbered males among donors, who were mostly white British; clonal diversity was possibly underestimated. Baseline seropositivity characterized only 5 or 6 AZD1222 recipients.

V was pared by 1 base and J by 3 bases, with 13 bases between. CDR3 size: 16 residues. Germline assignment: CDR1 SGHRS and CDR2 YFSETQ. A remark on this clone: Its target is unknown.

This chain joins TRBV5-1 and TRBJ1-4, with a weak D call TRBD1 (6 bases). The input for sequencing was peripheral blood, taken on day 0 of MenACWY control vaccination. This TCR came from an adult in good health. The CDR3 here is CASSLSGGLSNEKLFF. CDR3 in DNA: TGCGCCAGCAGCTTGTCCGGGGGGCTATCTAATGAAAAACTGTTTTTT.